The 7 T cell receptor beta chains below all came from one sample that was sequenced in a study of blood T cell repertoires in COVID-19. Assay used: immunoSEQ multiplex PCR; TCRdb lists only in-frame clones, some missing. The table lists about 190,000 clones, 82% of them singletons. What was sequenced was peripheral blood. Source of these receptors: a woman aged 30 to 39 with acute or convalescent COVID-19.

The CDR3 region is CASTTSRGLGVYEQYF. DNA of the CDR3: TGTGCCAGCACCACGAGCCGGGGACTAGGAGTCTACGAGCAGTACTTC. This sequence joins TRBV28 and TRBJ2-7; the match to TRBD2 covers 8 bases. V was clipped by 7 bases and J by 3 bases; unmatched bases: 14. Germline lookup yields CDR1 MDHEN and CDR2 SYDVKM. The CDR3 totals 16 residues.

This clone was observed once. V gene TRBV5-6 combines with J gene TRBJ2-3; 7 nucleotides line up with TRBD1. The ends lost 3 bases at V and 4 bases at J; junction bases unmatched: 14. Per germline, CDR1 SGHDT and CDR2 YYEEEE. CDR3 length equals 17 residues. The CDR3, as DNA: TGTGCCAGCAGCTCATTGGACAGGTCTACAGGCGCAGATACGCAGTATTTT. Its translation: CASSSLDRSTGADTQYF.

The chain joins TRBV5-1 to TRBJ2-7; 9 nucleotides align to TRBD1. Losses at the gene ends were 4 bases for V and 3 bases for J; bases not matched to a gene: 5. CDR1 is SGHRS, CDR2 YFSETQ, per germline. The CDR3 covers 14 residues. CDR3 amino acids: CASSDRDRDYEQYF. CDR3 sequence (DNA): TGCGCCAGCAGCGACCGGGACAGGGACTACGAGCAGTACTTC.

CDR3 DNA sequence: TGTGCCAGCAGCCAGGGAGTAGGCAATCAGCCCCAGCATTTT. It translates to CASSQGVGNQPQHF. The rearrangement uses TRBV3-1 (or the pseudogene TRBV3-2) and TRBJ1-5; D remains unclear. The ends were cut back, 3 bases at V and 2 bases at J, with 8 bases in the middle. The germline V gene encodes CDR1 LGHDT and CDR2 YNNKEL (reference sequence). The length of the CDR3 is 14 residues.

V is TRBV19 and J is TRBJ1-3; 7 bases map to TRBD1. The CDR3 spans 15 residues. The V gene end was trimmed by 6 bases and the J gene end by 4 bases; junction bases not matched to a gene: 9. The germline V gene encodes CDR1 LNHDA and CDR2 SQIVND (reference sequence). The CDR3 DNA sequence: TGTGCCAGTAGCCGCGCATCGACAGGGGGAAACACCATATATTTT. Its protein product is CASSRASTGGNTIYF.

The chain joins TRBV6-5 to TRBJ2-2; the match to TRBD2 covers 8 bases. The CDR3 runs to 16 residues. Germline trimming cut 2 bases from V and 6 bases from J; bases unmatched to any gene: 8. Germline V CDR1 and CDR2: MNHEY, SVGAGI. The DNA for the CDR3 is TGTGCCAGCAGTTACAAGCGGGAGCTCCGGGCCGGGGAGCTGTTTTTT. It specifies CASSYKRELRAGELFF.

The CDR3 protein is CASSGRGTDYGYTF. Written as DNA, the CDR3 is TGTGCCAGCAGCGGGAGGGGTACGGACTATGGCTACACCTTC. This chain uses TRBV27 with TRBJ1-2; possibly TRBD1 for D (5 bases). The CDR3 loop spans 14 amino acids. Germline lookup yields CDR1 MNHEY and CDR2 SMNVEV (reference sequence). The V end lost 6 bases, the J end lost 3 bases, and 14 bases lay between the germline ends.